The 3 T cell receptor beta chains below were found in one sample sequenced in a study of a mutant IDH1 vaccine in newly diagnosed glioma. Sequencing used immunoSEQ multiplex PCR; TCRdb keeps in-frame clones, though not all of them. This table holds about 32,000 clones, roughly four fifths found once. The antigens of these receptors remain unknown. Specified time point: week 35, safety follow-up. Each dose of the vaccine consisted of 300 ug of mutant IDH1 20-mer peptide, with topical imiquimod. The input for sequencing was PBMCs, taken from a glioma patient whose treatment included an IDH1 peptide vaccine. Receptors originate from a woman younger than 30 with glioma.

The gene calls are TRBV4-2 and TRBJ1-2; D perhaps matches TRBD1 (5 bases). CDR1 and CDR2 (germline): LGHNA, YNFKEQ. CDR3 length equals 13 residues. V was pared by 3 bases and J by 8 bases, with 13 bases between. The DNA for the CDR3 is TGTGCCAGCAGCCATGCGCAGGGATACGGCTACACCTTC. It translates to CASSHAQGYGYTF.

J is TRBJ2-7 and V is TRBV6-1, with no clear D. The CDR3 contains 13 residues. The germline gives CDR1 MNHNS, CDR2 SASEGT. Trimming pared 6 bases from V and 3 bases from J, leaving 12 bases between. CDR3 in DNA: TGTGCCAGCAGCCTGTCCGAATTCTACGAGCAGTACTTC. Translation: CASSLSEFYEQYF.

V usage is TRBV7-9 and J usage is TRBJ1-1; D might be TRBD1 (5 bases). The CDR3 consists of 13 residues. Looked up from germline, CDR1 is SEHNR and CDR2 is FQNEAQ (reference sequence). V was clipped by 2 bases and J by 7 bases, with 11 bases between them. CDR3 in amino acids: CASSLQRGVEAFF. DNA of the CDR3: TGTGCCAGCAGCTTACAGAGGGGTGTTGAAGCTTTCTTT. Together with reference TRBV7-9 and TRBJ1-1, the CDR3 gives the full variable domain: DTGVSQNPRHKITKRGQNVTFRCDPISEHNRLYWYRQTLGQGPEFLTYFQNEAQLEKSRLLSDRFSAERPKGSFSTLEIQRTEQGDSAMYLCASSLQRGVEAFFGQGTRLTVV.